This TCR beta chain was recorded in a study of OX40 agonist ivuxolimab in advanced cancers. Sequencing was performed with immunoSEQ multiplex PCR; in TCRdb, only in-frame clones are kept and a portion is missing. This sample has tens of thousands of clones, with roughly 86% found just once. This CDR3 contains 14 residues. Germline CDR1 reads GTSNPN; CDR2 reads SVGIG (reference sequence). V was trimmed by 4 bases and J by 0 bases, leaving 10 bases between them. The chain has TRBV30 and TRBJ1-3, with D uncertain. This receptor was taken from an adult with an advanced solid tumor such as melanoma, head and neck, liver or kidney cancer. Sequenced here: CD4+ or CD8+ T cells sorted from blood, sampled in a trial of the OX40 agonist ivuxolimab. CDR3 in DNA: TGTGCCTGGACCCGAGAGGGCTCTGGAAACACCATATATTTT. Amino acid sequence: CAWTREGSGNTIYF.